A selection of T cell receptor beta chains follows, all from one sample in a study of blood T cell repertoires in COVID-19. TCRdb's table, derived via immunoSEQ multiplex PCR, lists solely in-frame clones and lacks some. The sample holds roughly 500,000 clones, approximately 92% seen once. Sample: peripheral blood. These receptors were obtained from a man aged 18 to 35 with COVID-19, enrolled during active disease. Each CDR3 is given with its conserved first and last residue. A D gene is named only where the DNA matches it firmly. A row's size may be missing; if present it is once, few, many or a size class.

j_call v_call d_call clone_size cdr3_nt cdr3_aa
TRBJ2-3 TRBV7-9 . . TGTGCCAGCAGTCCTAGCACAGATACGCAGTATTTT CASSPSTDTQYF
TRBJ2-7 TRBV27 TRBD2 . TGTGCCAGCAGTTATTGGCCCCCCCGCGGGGGTAGCTCCTACGAGCAGTACTTC CASSYWPPRGGSSYEQYF
TRBJ1-2 TRBV13 . . TGTGCCAGCAGCCGACCGAGAGGTTCTAACTATGGCTACACCTTC CASSRPRGSNYGYTF
TRBJ1-2 TRBV24-1 . . TGTGCCACCAGTGATCCTAATGACAGGACGGGGCACTATGGCTACACCTTC CATSDPNDRTGHYGYTF
TRBJ2-4 TRBV18 TRBD2 . TGTGCCAGCTCACCGGGACTAGCGGGGGAGAGACAAAACATTCAGTACTTC CASSPGLAGERQNIQYF
TRBJ2-2 TRBV7-9 . . TGTGCCAGCAGCTGGGAAAGGAGGGGGGAGCTGTTTTTT CASSWERRGELFF
TRBJ2-7 TRBV14 TRBD1 . TGTGCCAGCAGCCAAGATCGGGGGACAGGGTTCTACGAGCAGTACTTC CASSQDRGTGFYEQYF
TRBJ1-2 TRBV4-1 TRBD1 . TGCGCCAGCAGTAGTCCTGGACAGGTCTTCGGCTACACCTTC CASSSPGQVFGYTF
TRBJ2-1 TRBV2 TRBD2 . TGTGCCAGCAGGCCGCTAGCGGGATACAATGAGCAGTTCTTC CASRPLAGYNEQFF
TRBJ2-2 TRBV2 TRBD2 once TGTGCCAGCAGGTCTAGCGGGGGGATCGGGGAGCTGTTTTTT CASRSSGGIGELFF
TRBJ2-7 TRBV11-2 . . TGTGCCAGCAGACGAGGGTCGTCCGAGCAGTACTTC CASRRGSSEQYF
TRBJ1-1 TRBV29-1 . . TGCAGCGCGGGGCAGGGCTACTCTGAAGCTTTCTTT CSAGQGYSEAFF
TRBJ1-2 TRBV5-6 . . TGTGCCAGCAGCTGGACGAGGGATGGCTACACCTTC CASSWTRDGYTF
TRBJ2-1 TRBV3-1/TRBV3-2 TRBD2 . TGTGCCAGCAGCCTCTGGACTAGCGGGGGGGTGCAGTTCTTC CASSLWTSGGVQFF
TRBJ1-1 TRBV27 TRBD1 . TGTGCCAGCATCTCCCACAGGGGCGGGGGGACTGAAGCTTTCTTT CASISHRGGGTEAFF
TRBJ2-3 TRBV6-1 . . TGTGCCAGCAGTGACCGGTCTCCCACAGATACGCAGTATTTT CASSDRSPTDTQYF
TRBJ2-3 TRBV7-3 . . TGTGCCAGCAGCTTGGGCAGGGACACCCCTAGCACAGATACGCAGTATTTT CASSLGRDTPSTDTQYF
TRBJ2-3 TRBV7-7 TRBD2 . TGTGCTAGCAGTTTACAGTCCGGGACTAGCGGCCTCACAGATACGCAGTATTTT CASSLQSGTSGLTDTQYF
TRBJ1-1 TRBV10-3 . . TGTGCCGTAATGGGGGGGAACACTGAAGCTTTCTTT CAVMGGNTEAFF
TRBJ1-4 TRBV5-5 TRBD1 once TGTGCCAGCAGCTGGGACAGGTTGTATGAAAAACTGTTTTTT CASSWDRLYEKLFF
TRBJ1-4 TRBV6-5 TRBD1 once TGTGCCAGCAGCCCAGACAGGGGCCCCAATGAAAAACTGTTTTTT CASSPDRGPNEKLFF
TRBJ1-3 TRBV5-1 TRBD1 . TGCGCCAGCAGCACTGGACAGGGTTACACCATATATTTT CASSTGQGYTIYF
TRBJ2-3 TRBV2 . . TGTGCCAGCAGTGAGGGAGGGGGGCGTGCCGTAGATACGCAGTATTTT CASSEGGGRAVDTQYF
TRBJ1-1 TRBV2 . . TGTGCCAGCAGTCACAGGGTATGGCCTGAAGCTTTCTTT CASSHRVWPEAFF
TRBJ2-5 TRBV10-1 TRBD2 . TGCGCCAGCAGTGACGGGACTAGCGGGGGACAAGAGACCCAGTACTTC CASSDGTSGGQETQYF
TRBJ2-2 TRBV5-1 . once TGCGCCAGCAGCTTGGAAGGTAGCGGAACGGCCGGGGAGCTGTTTTTT CASSLEGSGTAGELFF
TRBJ1-5 TRBV29-1 TRBD1 . TGCAGCGCGGGACAGGCAGATCAGCCCCAGCATTTT CSAGQADQPQHF
TRBJ2-7 TRBV5-6 . . TGTGCCAGCAGCGGCCTCGGGGGCTCCTACGAGCAGTACTTC CASSGLGGSYEQYF
TRBJ2-1 TRBV5-1 TRBD2 . TGCGCCAGCAGCCCCCGACAGACTAGCGGGACCAATGAGCAGTTCTTC CASSPRQTSGTNEQFF
TRBJ1-1 TRBV30 . . TGTGCCTGGAGTACAGGGTCGGGCACTGAAGCTTTCTTT CAWSTGSGTEAFF
TRBJ1-6 TRBV7-9 . . TGTGCCAGCAGCTCCGGACAGTTTAATTCACCCCTCCACTTT CASSSGQFNSPLHF
TRBJ2-2 TRBV4-1 TRBD2 . TGCGCCAGCAGCCAAGGGCAACTAGCGCTAGCGAACACCGGGGAGCTGTTTTTT CASSQGQLALANTGELFF
TRBJ2-1 TRBV23-1 . . TGCGCCACCCTAGCAACGGACGGATCGGCCTACAATGAGCAGTTCTTC CATLATDGSAYNEQFF
TRBJ2-2 TRBV5-1 TRBD2 . TGCGCCAGCAGCCCCCTAGCGGGAGGGGACACCGGGGAGCTGTTTTTT CASSPLAGGDTGELFF
TRBJ1-2 TRBV2 TRBD1 . TGTGCCAGCAGACAGGGGAACTATGGCTACACCTTC CASRQGNYGYTF
TRBJ2-1 TRBV7-9 TRBD2 . TGTGCCAGCAGCCTCACTAGCGGGAGGGCCAATGAGCAGTTCTTC CASSLTSGRANEQFF
TRBJ2-1 TRBV24-1 TRBD1 . TGTGCCACCAGTGAGACAACGGGACAGAACAATGAGCAGTTCTTC CATSETTGQNNEQFF
TRBJ1-6 TRBV27 . . TGTGCCAGCAGTGCCCAGGGGACCTATAATTCACCCCTCCACTTT CASSAQGTYNSPLHF
TRBJ2-3 TRBV18 TRBD1 . TGTGCCAGCTCACCCCGGTGGGACAGGGGGTTCACAGATACGCAGTATTTT CASSPRWDRGFTDTQYF
TRBJ2-7 TRBV6-6 TRBD2 . TGTGCCAGCAGTTCCCATGAAGTAGCGGGGACCTACGAGCAGTACTTC CASSSHEVAGTYEQYF
TRBJ2-1 TRBV7-9 . . TGTGCCAGCAGCCTTTCAGGGGTCTCCTACAATGAGCAGTTCTTC CASSLSGVSYNEQFF
TRBJ2-3 TRBV24-1 TRBD1 once TGTGCCACCAGTGATTGGACAGGGGGCGGCACAGATACGCAGTATTTT CATSDWTGGGTDTQYF
TRBJ2-5 TRBV9 TRBD1 once TGTGCCAGCAGCGTAGTACAGGGGGGGACCCAGTACTTC CASSVVQGGTQYF
TRBJ2-1 TRBV15 . . TGTGCCACCAGCAGGGGACTGAGCTCCTACAATGAGCAGTTCTTC CATSRGLSSYNEQFF
TRBJ1-2 TRBV2 TRBD1 . TGTGCCAGCAGTGGGCAGGGGGCAGACTATGGCTACACCTTC CASSGQGADYGYTF
TRBJ2-1 TRBV18 . . TGTGCCAGCTCTTCCCTAAACAATGAGCAGTTCTTC CASSSLNNEQFF
TRBJ1-3 TRBV7-9 . . TGTGCCAGCAGCTTCCGACAGCTAACTGGAAACACCATATATTTT CASSFRQLTGNTIYF
TRBJ2-3 TRBV27 TRBD2 . TGTGCCAGCAGTCTAAAACCGCCGGGACTAGCGGGGGGCCGTGCAGATACGCAGTATTTT CASSLKPPGLAGGRADTQYF
TRBJ1-4 TRBV6-5 . . TGTGCCAGCTTACCCGGGGGAGGACATGAAAAACTGTTTTTT CASLPGGGHEKLFF
TRBJ1-4 TRBV19 . . TGTGCCAGTAGTATTAGCAGGGATGAAAAACTGTTTTTT CASSISRDEKLFF